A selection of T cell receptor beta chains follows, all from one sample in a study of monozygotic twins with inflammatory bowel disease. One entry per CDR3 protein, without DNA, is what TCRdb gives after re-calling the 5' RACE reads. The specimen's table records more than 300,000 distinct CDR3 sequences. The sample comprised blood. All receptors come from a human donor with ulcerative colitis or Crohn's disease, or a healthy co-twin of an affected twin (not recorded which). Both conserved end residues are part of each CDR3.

CASSGGTNGYTF TRBJ1-2 TRBV5-1 12
CASSQDPNPWTQYF TRBJ2-5 TRBV4-2 14
CAISGTGTNQPQHF TRBJ1-5 TRBV10-3 14
CASSLARQSYEQYF TRBJ2-7 TRBV7-6 14
CSVERDRETEAFF TRBJ1-1 TRBV29-1 13
CASSNPGTSLDEQYF TRBJ2-7 TRBV5-1 15
CASSQEFEQFF TRBJ2-1 TRBV3-1 11
CASSLVGGGRNGDGYTF TRBJ1-2 TRBV5-1 17
CSARDMAYEQYF TRBJ2-7 TRBV20-1 12
CASSTTRVNSNQPQHF TRBJ1-5 TRBV19 16
CASSVEDRVRNTEAFF TRBJ1-1 TRBV9 16
CASSAQGVTSTDTQYF TRBJ2-3 TRBV5-1 16
CASSLRTSYSEQYF TRBJ2-7 TRBV19 14
CASSQSGQGQSPLHF TRBJ1-6 TRBV4-1 15
CSARVRLAPLTDTQYF TRBJ2-3 TRBV20-1 16
CASSVGIGDGYTF TRBJ1-2 TRBV12-3/TRBV12-4 13
CASSLSQRGTDTQYF TRBJ2-3 TRBV7-2 15
CASRAGRSTDTQYF TRBJ2-3 TRBV2 14
CATSHPLGPGNSYEQYF TRBJ2-7 TRBV24-1 17
CASSKTVTKTGYLEQYF TRBJ2-7 TRBV5-1 17
CASSLRSGVNNSPLHF TRBJ1-6 TRBV12-3/TRBV12-4 16
CASRTTNGQGQQFF TRBJ2-1 TRBV5-1 14